The clone carrying this T cell receptor (beta chain) has more than one count but fewer than ten. The data are from a study of beta chain features in type 1 diabetes. CDR1 LGHNA and CDR2 YNFKEQ come from the germline V gene. V lost 6 bases and J lost 5; bases outside the gene matches: 18. This CDR3 comprises 17 residues. All of the isolated RNA was reverse transcribed, so expressed TCRB transcripts were sequenced. TCRdb's copy holds only in-frame clones and misses some; the assay was immunoSEQ multiplex PCR. The table lists 900,000 or so clones, under 20% of them singletons. The rearrangement links TRBV4-2 to TRBJ2-7; 8 positions match TRBD2. The source is a young woman in good health. Source material: naive CD4+ T cells from blood. The CDR3 DNA sequence: TGTGCCAGCAGACCCGCTGATGGGAGCGGGAGAACCCACGAGCAGTACTTC. Translating it yields CASRPADGSGRTHEQYF.